This T cell receptor (beta chain) was documented in a study of CD8 T cells in ankylosing spondylitis. V was clipped by 4 bases and J by 4 bases, with 8 bases between them. CDR1 and CDR2 from the germline V gene are SGHAT and FQNNGV. This CDR3 is 13 amino acids long. Via MiXCR, TCRdb re-called the 5' RACE reads, giving one row per CDR3 protein. The sample yields fewer than 250,000 distinct CDR3 sequences, about 10% seen once. The clonotype originates from a male donor with ankylosing spondylitis or in good health (not recorded which). This chain connects TRBV11-2 to TRBJ1-3; D not resolved. Sequencing was done on a sample of blood, either unsorted or a sorted T cell fraction (not recorded which). The CDR3 here is CASSSKNGNTIYF. The CDR3 nucleotides are TGTGCCAGCAGCTCTAAGAACGGAAACACCATATATTTT.